This TCR beta chain was sequenced for a study of CD8 T cells in ankylosing spondylitis. Construction of TCR beta libraries was performed using quantitative 5'-RACE with molecular barcodes. TCRdb fed the 5' RACE reads into MiXCR, producing one record per CDR3 protein. The table includes about 390,000 distinct CDR3 sequences, more than 20% detected once. Study-wide results and limits: It appeared that ankylosing spondylitis blood was characterized by a TCR beta motif of roughly 8 highly homologous variants. Reportedly, disease-linked clones are significantly enriched in ankylosing spondylitis patients' matched synovial fluid. Certain motif variants had earlier appeared in reactive arthritis synovial fluid and blood.

Trimming took 2 bases from V and 3 from J; bases not matched to a gene: 4. CDR3 length: 14 residues. Note on this clonotype: Its antigen is still unknown.

The chain carries TRBV12-3 or TRBV12-4 and TRBJ2-7, with 7 bases that match TRBD1. This clonotype was sampled from a male donor with ankylosing spondylitis. The sample consisted of blood, either unsorted or a sorted T cell fraction (not recorded which). CDR3 in amino acids: CASSLSGQSYEQYF. The CDR3 nucleotides read TGTGCCAGCAGTTTATCGGGACAGAGCTACGAGCAGTACTTC.